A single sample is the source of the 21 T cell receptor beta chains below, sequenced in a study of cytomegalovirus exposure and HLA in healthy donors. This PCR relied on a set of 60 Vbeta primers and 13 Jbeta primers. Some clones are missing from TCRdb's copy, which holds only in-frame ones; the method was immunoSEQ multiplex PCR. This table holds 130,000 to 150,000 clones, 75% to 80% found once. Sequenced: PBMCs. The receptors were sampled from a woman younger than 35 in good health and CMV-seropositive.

CDR3 in DNA: TGTGCCAGTAGTATCACAGGGCCTAATCAGCCCCAGCATTTT. Encoded protein: CASSITGPNQPQHF. The genes are TRBV19 and TRBJ1-5; perhaps TRBD1 as D (6 bases). The CDR3 sequence is 14 residues long. V lost 3 bases and J 4 bases, leaving 10 bases between the germline ends. Germline V gene lookup returns CDR1 LNHDA and CDR2 SQIVND (reference sequence).

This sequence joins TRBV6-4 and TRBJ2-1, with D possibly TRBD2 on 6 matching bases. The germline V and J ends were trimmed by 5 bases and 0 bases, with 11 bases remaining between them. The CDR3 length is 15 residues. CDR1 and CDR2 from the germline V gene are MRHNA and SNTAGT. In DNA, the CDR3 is TGTGCCAGCAGTCCGGGGGTCGCCTCCTACAATGAGCAGTTCTTC. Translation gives CASSPGVASYNEQFF.

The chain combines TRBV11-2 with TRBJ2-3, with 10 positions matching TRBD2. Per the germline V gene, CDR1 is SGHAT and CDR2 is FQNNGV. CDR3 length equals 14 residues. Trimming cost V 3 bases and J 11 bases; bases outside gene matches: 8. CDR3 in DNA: TGTGCCAGCAGCTTCGCACTAGCGGGGAACAAGCAGTATTTT. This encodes CASSFALAGNKQYF.

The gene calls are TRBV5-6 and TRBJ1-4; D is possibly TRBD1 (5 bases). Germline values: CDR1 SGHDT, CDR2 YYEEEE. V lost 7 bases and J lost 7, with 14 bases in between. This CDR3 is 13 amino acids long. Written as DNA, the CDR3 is TGTGCCAGCGGACACATGGGTGGTGAAAAACTGTTTTTT. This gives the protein CASGHMGGEKLFF. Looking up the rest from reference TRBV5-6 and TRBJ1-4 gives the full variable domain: DAGVTQSPTHLIKTRGQQVTLRCSPKSGHDTVSWYQQALGQGPQFIFQYYEEEERQRGNFPDRFSGHQFPNYSSELNVNALLLGDSALYLCASGHMGGEKLFFGSGTQLSVL.

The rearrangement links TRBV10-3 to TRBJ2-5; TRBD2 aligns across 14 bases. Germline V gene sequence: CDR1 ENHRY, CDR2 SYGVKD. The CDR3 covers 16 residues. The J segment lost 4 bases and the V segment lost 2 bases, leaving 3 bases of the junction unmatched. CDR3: CAISEGLAGGGETQYF. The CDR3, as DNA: TGTGCCATCAGTGAGGGACTAGCGGGGGGAGGAGAGACCCAGTACTTC.

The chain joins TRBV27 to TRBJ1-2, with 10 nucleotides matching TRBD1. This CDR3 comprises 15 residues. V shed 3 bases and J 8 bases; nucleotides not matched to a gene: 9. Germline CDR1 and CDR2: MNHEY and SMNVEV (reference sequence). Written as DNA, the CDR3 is TGTGCCAGCAGTTTGACCGGGACAGGGGCACGGGGCTACACCTTC. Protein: CASSLTGTGARGYTF.

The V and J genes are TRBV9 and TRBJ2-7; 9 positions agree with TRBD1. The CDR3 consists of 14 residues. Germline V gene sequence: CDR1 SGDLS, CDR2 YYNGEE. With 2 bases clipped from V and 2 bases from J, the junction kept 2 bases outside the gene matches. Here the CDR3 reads CASSVGQGPYEQYF. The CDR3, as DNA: TGTGCCAGCAGCGTGGGACAGGGTCCCTACGAGCAGTACTTC. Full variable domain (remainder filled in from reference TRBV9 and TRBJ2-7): DSGVTQTPKHLITATGQRVTLRCSPRSGDLSVYWYQQSLDQGLQFLIQYYNGEERAKGNILERFSAQQFPDLHSELNLSSLELGDSALYFCASSVGQGPYEQYFGPGTRLTVT.

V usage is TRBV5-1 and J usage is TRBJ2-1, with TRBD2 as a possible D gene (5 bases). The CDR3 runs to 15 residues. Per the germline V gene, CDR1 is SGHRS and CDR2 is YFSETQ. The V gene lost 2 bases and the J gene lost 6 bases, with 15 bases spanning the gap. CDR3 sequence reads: CASSLFQAGGNEQFF. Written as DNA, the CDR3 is TGCGCCAGCAGCTTATTTCAGGCAGGAGGCAATGAGCAGTTCTTC. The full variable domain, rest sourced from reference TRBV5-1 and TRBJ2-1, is KAGVTQTPRYLIKTRGQQVTLSCSPISGHRSVSWYQQTPGQGLQFLFEYFSETQRNKGNFPGRFSGRQFSNSRSEMNVSTLELGDSALYLCASSLFQAGGNEQFFGPGTRLTVL.

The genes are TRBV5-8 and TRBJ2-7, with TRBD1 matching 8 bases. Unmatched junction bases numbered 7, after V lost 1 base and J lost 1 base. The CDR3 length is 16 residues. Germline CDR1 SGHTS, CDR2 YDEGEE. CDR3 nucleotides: TGTGCCAGCAGCTTGCCGGACAGGGTGGGTTCCTACGAGCAGTACTTC. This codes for CASSLPDRVGSYEQYF.

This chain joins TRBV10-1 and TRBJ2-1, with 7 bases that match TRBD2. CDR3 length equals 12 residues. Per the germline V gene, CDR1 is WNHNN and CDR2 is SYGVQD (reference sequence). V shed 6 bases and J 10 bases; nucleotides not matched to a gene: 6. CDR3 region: CASRDQGGEQFF. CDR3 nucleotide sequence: TGCGCCAGCAGGGACCAGGGAGGGGAGCAGTTCTTC.

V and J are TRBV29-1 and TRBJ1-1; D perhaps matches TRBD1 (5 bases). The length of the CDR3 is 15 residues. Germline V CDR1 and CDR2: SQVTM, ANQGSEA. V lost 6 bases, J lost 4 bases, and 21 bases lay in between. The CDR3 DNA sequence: TGCAGCGTCTTGGCGGAAGGACTAGGGGCCACTGAAGCTTTCTTT. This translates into CSVLAEGLGATEAFF.

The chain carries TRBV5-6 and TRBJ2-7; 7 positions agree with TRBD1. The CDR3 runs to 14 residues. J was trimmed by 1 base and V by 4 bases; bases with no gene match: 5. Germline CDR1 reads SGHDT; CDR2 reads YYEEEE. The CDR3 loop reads CASSLGQLSYEQYF. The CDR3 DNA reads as TGTGCCAGCAGCCTGGGACAGTTATCCTACGAGCAGTACTTC.

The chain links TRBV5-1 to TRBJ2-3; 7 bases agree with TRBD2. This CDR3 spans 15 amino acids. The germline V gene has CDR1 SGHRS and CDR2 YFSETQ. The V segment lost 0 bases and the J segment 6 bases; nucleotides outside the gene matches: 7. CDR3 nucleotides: TGCGCCAGCAGCTTGGAGGGGAGGGTCGCGGATACGCAGTATTTT. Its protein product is CASSLEGRVADTQYF.

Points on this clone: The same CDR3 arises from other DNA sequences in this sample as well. The CDR3 loop is CASSLVQGDTGELFF. As DNA, the CDR3 is TGTGCCAGCAGCTTGGTACAGGGGGACACCGGGGAGCTGTTTTTT. V is TRBV5-6 and J is TRBJ2-2, with TRBD1 identical over 8 bases. The V gene end was trimmed by 0 bases and the J gene end by 3 bases; junction bases not matched to a gene: 1. This CDR3 is built from 15 residues. Germline CDR1 reads SGHDT; CDR2 reads YYEEEE.

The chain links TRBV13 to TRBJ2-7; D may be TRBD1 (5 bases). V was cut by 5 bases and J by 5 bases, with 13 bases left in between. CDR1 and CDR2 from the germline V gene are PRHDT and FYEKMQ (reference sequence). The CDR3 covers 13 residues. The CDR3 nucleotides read TGTGCCAGCAGCCAGTACCAGGGTGACGAGCAGTACTTC. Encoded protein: CASSQYQGDEQYF.

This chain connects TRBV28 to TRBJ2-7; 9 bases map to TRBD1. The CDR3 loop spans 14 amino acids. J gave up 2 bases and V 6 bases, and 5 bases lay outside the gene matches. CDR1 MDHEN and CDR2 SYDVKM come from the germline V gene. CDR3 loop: CASRGTGKTYEQYF. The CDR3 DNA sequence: TGTGCCAGCAGGGGGACAGGGAAAACCTACGAGCAGTACTTC.

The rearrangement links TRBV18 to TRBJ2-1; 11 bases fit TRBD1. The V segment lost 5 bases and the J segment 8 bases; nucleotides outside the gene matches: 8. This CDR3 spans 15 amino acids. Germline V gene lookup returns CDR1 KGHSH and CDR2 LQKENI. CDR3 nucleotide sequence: TGTGCCAGCTCAAAATACGGACAGGGGGCGGATGAGCAGTTCTTC. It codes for CASSKYGQGADEQFF.

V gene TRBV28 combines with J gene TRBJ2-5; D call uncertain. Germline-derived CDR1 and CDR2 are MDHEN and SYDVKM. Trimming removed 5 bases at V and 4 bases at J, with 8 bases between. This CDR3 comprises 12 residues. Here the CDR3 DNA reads TGTGCCAGCAGTACTGGGCCAGAGACCCAGTACTTC. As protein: CASSTGPETQYF.

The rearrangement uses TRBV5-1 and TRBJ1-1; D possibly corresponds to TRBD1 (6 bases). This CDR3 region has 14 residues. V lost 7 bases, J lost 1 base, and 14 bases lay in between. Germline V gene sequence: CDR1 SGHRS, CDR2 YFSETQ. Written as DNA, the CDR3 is TGCGCCAGCCAGAGCCAGGGGCCGAACACTGAAGCTTTCTTT. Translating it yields CASQSQGPNTEAFF.

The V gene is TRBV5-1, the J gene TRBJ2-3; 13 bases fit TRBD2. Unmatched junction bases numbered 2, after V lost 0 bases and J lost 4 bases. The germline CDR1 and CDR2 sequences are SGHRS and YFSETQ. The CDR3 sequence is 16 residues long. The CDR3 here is CASSLVGTSGADTQYF. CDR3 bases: TGCGCCAGCAGCTTGGTCGGGACTAGCGGGGCAGATACGCAGTATTTT.

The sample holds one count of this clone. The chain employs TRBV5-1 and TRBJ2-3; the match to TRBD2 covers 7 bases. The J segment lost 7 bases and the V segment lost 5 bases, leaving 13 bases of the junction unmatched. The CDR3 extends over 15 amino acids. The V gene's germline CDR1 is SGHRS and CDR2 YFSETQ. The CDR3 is CASRAGQPGPNTQYF. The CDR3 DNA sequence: TGCGCCAGCAGAGCGGGGCAGCCCGGCCCAAATACGCAGTATTTT.